This is a list of T cell receptor beta chains from one sample in a study of blood T cell repertoires in COVID-19. Sequenced by immunoSEQ multiplex PCR; TCRdb stores in-frame clones only, minus some. The table has some 160,000 clones, 76% seen once. The specimen sequenced was peripheral blood. Source of these receptors: a man aged 55-75 years with acute or convalescent COVID-19. Both conserved end residues are trimmed from each CDR3. Clone size is given for some rows only: seen once, a few or many times, or a class if the clone is expanded.

size	J	V	CDR3
NA	TRBJ2-1	TRBV11-3	ASSLEGGRASGYNEQF
NA	TRBJ1-6	TRBV5-1	ASSLEAGAITSPLH
NA	TRBJ1-5	TRBV28	ASSLKGVYVGQPQH
once	TRBJ1-2	TRBV5-1	ASSLVTGGPYGYT
NA	TRBJ1-2	TRBV6-4	ASNLQGLGTGGINYGYT
NA	TRBJ1-5	TRBV7-6	ASSLGQGGLSPQH
NA	TRBJ2-1	TRBV28	ASESYNEQF
NA	TRBJ2-7	TRBV11-2	ASKVSTGFPYEQY
once	TRBJ2-5	TRBV9	ASSEAGTAKRKTQY
NA	TRBJ2-7	TRBV11-3	ASSPSGSSYEQY
NA	TRBJ2-1	TRBV11-2	ASSLRLAGGIDEQF
NA	TRBJ2-1	TRBV3-1/TRBV3-2	ASSLPGQRYNEQF